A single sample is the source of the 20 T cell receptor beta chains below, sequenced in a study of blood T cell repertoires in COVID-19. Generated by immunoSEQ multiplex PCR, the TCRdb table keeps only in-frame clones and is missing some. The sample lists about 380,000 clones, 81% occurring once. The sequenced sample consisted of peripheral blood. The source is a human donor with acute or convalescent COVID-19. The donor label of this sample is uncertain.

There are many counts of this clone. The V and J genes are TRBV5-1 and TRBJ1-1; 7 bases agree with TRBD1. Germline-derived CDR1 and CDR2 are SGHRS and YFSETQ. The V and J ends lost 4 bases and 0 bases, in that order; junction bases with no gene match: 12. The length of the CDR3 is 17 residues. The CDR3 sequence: CASSLTGALFMNTEAFF. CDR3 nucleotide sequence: TGCGCCAGCAGCCTCACAGGGGCCCTCTTCATGAACACTGAAGCTTTCTTT. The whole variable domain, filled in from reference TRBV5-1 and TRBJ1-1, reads KAGVTQTPRYLIKTRGQQVTLSCSPISGHRSVSWYQQTPGQGLQFLFEYFSETQRNKGNFPGRFSGRQFSNSRSEMNVSTLELGDSALYLCASSLTGALFMNTEAFFGQGTRLTVV.

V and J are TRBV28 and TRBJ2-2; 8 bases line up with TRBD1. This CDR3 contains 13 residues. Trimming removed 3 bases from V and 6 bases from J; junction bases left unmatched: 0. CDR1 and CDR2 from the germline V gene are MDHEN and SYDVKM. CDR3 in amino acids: CASSLTGAGELFF. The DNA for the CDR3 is TGTGCCAGCAGTTTGACAGGGGCCGGGGAGCTGTTTTTT.

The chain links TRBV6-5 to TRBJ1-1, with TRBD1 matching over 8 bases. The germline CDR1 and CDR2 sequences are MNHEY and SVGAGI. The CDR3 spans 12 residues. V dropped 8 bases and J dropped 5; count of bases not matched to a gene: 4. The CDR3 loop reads CASGWTGTEAFF. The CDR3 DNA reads TGTGCCAGCGGTTGGACAGGGACTGAAGCTTTCTTT.

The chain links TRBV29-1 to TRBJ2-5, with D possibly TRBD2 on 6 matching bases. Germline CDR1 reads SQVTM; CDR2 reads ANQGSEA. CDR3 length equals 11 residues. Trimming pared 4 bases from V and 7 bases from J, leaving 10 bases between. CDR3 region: CSVAQGGTQYF. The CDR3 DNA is TGCAGCGTTGCGCAGGGAGGGACCCAGTACTTC.

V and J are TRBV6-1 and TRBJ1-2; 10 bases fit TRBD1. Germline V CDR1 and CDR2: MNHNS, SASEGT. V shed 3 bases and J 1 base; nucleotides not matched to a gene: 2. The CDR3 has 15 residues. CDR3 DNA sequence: TGTGCCAGCAGTGACAGGGACAGGGGTAACTATGGCTACACCTTC. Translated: CASSDRDRGNYGYTF.

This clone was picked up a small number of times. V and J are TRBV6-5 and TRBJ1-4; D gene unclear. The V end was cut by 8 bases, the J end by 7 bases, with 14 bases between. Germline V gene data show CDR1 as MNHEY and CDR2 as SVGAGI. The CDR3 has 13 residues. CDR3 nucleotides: TGTGCCAGCTGTAGGGATCGGGGTGAAAAACTGTTTTTT. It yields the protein CASCRDRGEKLFF.

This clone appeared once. CDR3 protein: CASSPAQGETQYF. The CDR3 bases are TGTGCCAGCTCACCAGCTCAGGGGGAGACCCAGTACTTC. The rearrangement links TRBV18 to TRBJ2-5, with D tentatively TRBD1 (6 bases). This CDR3 is built from 13 residues. Germline lookup yields CDR1 KGHSH and CDR2 LQKENI. Trimming pared 2 bases from V and 5 bases from J, leaving 9 bases between.

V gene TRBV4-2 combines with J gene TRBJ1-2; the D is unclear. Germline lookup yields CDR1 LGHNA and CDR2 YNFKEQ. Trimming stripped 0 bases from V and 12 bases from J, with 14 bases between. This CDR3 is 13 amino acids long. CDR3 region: CASSQDNVYGNTF. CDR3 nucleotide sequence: TGTGCCAGCAGCCAAGATAATGTGTACGGGAACACCTTC.

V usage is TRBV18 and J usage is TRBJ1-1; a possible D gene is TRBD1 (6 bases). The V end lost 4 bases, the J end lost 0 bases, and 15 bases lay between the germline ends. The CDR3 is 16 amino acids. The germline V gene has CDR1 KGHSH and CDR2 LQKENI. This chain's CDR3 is CASSLYNGQMNTEAFF. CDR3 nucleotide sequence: TGTGCCAGCTCACTGTATAACGGACAGATGAACACTGAAGCTTTCTTT.

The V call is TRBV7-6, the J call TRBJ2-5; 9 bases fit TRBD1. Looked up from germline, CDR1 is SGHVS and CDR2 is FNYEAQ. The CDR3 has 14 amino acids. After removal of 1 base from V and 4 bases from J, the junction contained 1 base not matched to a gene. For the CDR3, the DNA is TGTGCCAGCAGCTTAGAGGGACAGGGAGAGACCCAGTACTTC. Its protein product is CASSLEGQGETQYF.

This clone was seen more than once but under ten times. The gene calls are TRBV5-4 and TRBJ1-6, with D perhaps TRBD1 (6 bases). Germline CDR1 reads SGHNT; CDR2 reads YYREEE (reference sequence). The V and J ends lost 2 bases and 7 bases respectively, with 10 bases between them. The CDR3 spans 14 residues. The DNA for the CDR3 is TGTGCCAGCAGCTTCCGGGACACCAATTCACCCCTCCACTTT. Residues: CASSFRDTNSPLHF. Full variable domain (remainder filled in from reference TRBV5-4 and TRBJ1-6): ETGVTQSPTHLIKTRGQQVTLRCSSQSGHNTVSWYQQALGQGPQFIFQYYREEENGRGNFPPRFSGLQFPNYSSELNVNALELDDSALYLCASSFRDTNSPLHFGNGTRLTVT.

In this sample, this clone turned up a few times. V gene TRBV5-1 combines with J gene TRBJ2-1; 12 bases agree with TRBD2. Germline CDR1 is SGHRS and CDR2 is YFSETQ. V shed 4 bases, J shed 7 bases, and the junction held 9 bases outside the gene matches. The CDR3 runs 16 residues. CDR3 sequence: CASSRLAGGLENEQFF. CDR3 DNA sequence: TGCGCCAGCAGCCGTCTAGCGGGAGGGCTTGAGAATGAGCAGTTCTTC.

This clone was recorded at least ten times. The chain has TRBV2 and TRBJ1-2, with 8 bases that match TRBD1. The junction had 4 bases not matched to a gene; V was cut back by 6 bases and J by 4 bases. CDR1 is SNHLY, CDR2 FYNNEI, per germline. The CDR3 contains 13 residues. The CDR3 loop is CASSPDRVYGYTF. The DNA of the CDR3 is TGTGCCAGCAGCCCGGACAGGGTCTATGGCTACACCTTC. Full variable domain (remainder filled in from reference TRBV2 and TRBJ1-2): EPEVTQTPSHQVTQMGQEVILRCVPISNHLYFYWYRQILGQKVEFLVSFYNNEISEKSEIFDDQFSVERPDGSNFTLKIRSTKLEDSAMYFCASSPDRVYGYTFGSGTRLTVV.

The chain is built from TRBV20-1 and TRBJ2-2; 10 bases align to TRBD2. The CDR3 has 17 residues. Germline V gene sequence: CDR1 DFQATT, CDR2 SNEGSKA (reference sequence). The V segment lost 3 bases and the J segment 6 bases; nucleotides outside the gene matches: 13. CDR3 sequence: CSASLPSGSTGAGELFF. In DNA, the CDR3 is TGCAGTGCTAGTTTGCCTAGCGGGAGTACGGGGGCCGGGGAGCTGTTTTTT.

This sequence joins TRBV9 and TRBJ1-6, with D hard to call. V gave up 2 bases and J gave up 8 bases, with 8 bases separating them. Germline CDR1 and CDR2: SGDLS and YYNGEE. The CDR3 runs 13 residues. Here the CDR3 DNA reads TGTGCCAGCAGCGTGGCCTCCGATTCACCCCTCCACTTT. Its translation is CASSVASDSPLHF.

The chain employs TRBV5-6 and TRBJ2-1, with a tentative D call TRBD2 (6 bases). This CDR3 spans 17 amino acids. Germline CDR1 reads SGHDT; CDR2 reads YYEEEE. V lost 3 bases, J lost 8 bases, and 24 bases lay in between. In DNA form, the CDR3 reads TGTGCCAGCAGCTCCGGAGGGTTAGGTATTATGGGGGATGAGCAGTTCTTC. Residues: CASSSGGLGIMGDEQFF.

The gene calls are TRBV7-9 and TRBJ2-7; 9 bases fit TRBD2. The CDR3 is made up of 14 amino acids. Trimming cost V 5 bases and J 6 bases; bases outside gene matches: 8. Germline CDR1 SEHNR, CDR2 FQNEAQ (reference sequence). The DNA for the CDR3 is TGTGCCAGCAGCCCGGTGAAGCGGGGGGCCGAGCAGTACTTC. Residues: CASSPVKRGAEQYF.

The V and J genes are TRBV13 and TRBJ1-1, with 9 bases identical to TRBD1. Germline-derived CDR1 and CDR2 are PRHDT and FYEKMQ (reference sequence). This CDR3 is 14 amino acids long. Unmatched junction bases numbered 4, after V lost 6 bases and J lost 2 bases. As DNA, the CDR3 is TGTGCCAGCAGGAGGACAGGGGTTAACACTGAAGCTTTCTTT. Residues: CASRRTGVNTEAFF.

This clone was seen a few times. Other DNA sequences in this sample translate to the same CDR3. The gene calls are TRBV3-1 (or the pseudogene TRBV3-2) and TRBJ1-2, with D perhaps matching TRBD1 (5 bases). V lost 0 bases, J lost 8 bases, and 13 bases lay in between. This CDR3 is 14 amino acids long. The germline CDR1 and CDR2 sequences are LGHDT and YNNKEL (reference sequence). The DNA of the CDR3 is TGTGCCAGCAGCCAAGATAGGGGCGCAGGCGGCTACACCTTC. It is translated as CASSQDRGAGGYTF.

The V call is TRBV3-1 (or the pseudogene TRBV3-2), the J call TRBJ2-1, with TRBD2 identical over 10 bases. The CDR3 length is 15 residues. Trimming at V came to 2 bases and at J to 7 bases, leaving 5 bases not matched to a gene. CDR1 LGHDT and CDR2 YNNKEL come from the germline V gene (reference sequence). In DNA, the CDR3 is TGTGCCAGCAGCCAACTAGCGGGAGTTGCGAATGAGCAGTTCTTC. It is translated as CASSQLAGVANEQFF.